This T cell receptor beta chain was recovered during a study of T cell repertoires in cytomegalovirus infection. At the level of the study: CMV epitopes, recently identified HLA-C-restricted and well-studied HLA-B-restricted, were used.

Whole-study findings and limits: Ex vivo responses were dominated by HLA-C-restricted CMV-specific TCR beta clonotypes.

After removal of 4 bases from V and 2 bases from J, the junction contained 5 bases not matched to a gene. Germline loops: CDR1 MGHRA, CDR2 YSYEKL. The CDR3 has 16 residues. Turning to this clonotype: Its matching antigen is unknown.

TCRdb passed the reads through MiXCR, listing each CDR3 protein once. The sample holds 640,000 or so distinct CDR3 sequences, 30% to 35% seen once. V and J are TRBV4-1 and TRBJ1-6; 7 nucleotides align to TRBD1. The source is a human donor in good health (CMV status not recorded). Some clones in this sample may be carry-over from other donors' samples. The sample in question was cultured PBMCs, obtained from culture after CMV antigen stimulation. The CDR3 sequence: CASSPTQGAYNSPLHF. In nucleotides, the CDR3 is TGCGCCAGCAGCCCCACCCAGGGGGCCTATAATTCACCCCTCCACTTT.